This paragraph covers one T cell receptor beta chain sequence. Profiled with immunoSEQ multiplex PCR; TCRdb holds only in-frame clones, not every one. The sample has tens of thousands of clones, around 80% seen once. These data are taken from a study of OX40 agonist ivuxolimab in advanced cancers. Study as a whole: Intravenous ivuxolimab at 0.01 to 10 mg/kg was given to patients every 2 weeks. Dose-escalation patients suffered from hepatocellular carcinoma, melanoma, renal cell or head and neck cancer. Partial responses occurred in Three dose-escalation patients, one with hepatocellular carcinoma and two with cutaneous melanoma.

The CDR3 length is 12 residues. Trimming pared 4 bases from V and 2 bases from J, leaving 3 bases between. Germline lookup yields CDR1 MNHNS and CDR2 SASEGT. Patients with a history of autoimmune disease or on systemic immunosuppression were excluded. This sequence was found in an adult with an advanced solid tumor such as melanoma, head and neck, liver or kidney cancer. V usage is TRBV6-1 and J usage is TRBJ1-5, with D unclear. The sample in question was CD4+ or CD8+ T cells sorted from blood, obtained in a trial of the OX40 agonist ivuxolimab. The CDR3 DNA follows: TGTGCCAGCAGTGTTCGCAATCAGCCCCAGCATTTT. Translation: CASSVRNQPQHF.